This TCR beta chain was profiled in a study of neoadjuvant anti-PD-1 for oral cavity cancer. Across the whole study: Most patients had three to four biweekly doses of 3 mg/kg nivolumab before resection.

These oral cavity squamous cell carcinomas were HPV-negative and locally advanced. The assay was immunoSEQ multiplex PCR, and TCRdb's table has in-frame clones only and misses some. Seen here are about 12,000 clones, roughly 60% observed once, and the top ten hold about 2.1%. Germline V lookup: CDR1 SGHAT, CDR2 FQNNGV. With 3 bases removed from V and 0 bases from J, the gap between germline ends came to 14 bases. CDR3 length equals 16 residues. The chain couples TRBV11-2 to TRBJ1-2; no definite D call. This sample comprised PBMCs, obtained before nivolumab (anti-PD-1) treatment. This TCR came from a person aged 35-79 years with oral cavity squamous cell carcinoma. CDR3 protein: CASSFLRRTPNYGYTF. The CDR3 nucleotides are TGTGCCAGCAGCTTTCTTAGACGGACCCCTAACTATGGCTACACCTTC.